Listed here are 8 T cell receptor beta chains from one sample, sequenced in a study of blood T cell repertoires in COVID-19. TCRdb's table, derived via immunoSEQ multiplex PCR, lists solely in-frame clones and lacks some. The sample records about 9,000 clones, 80% to 90% being singletons. The source material was peripheral blood. The receptors were gathered from a human donor in a cohort sampled during active COVID-19.

CDR3 residues: CASSATAGGWNYGYTF. CDR3 in DNA: TGTGCCAGCAGTGCCACGGCAGGGGGCTGGAACTATGGCTACACCTTC. The V and J genes are TRBV6-4 and TRBJ1-2; 8 nucleotides match TRBD1. Germline V CDR1 and CDR2: MRHNA, SNTAGT. The CDR3 is 16 residues long. V trimming: 4 bases; J trimming: 2 bases; junction bases outside the gene matches: 9.

This chain connects TRBV6-2 or TRBV6-3 to TRBJ2-7; 9 nucleotides line up with TRBD2. Germline V gives CDR1 MNHEY, CDR2 SVGEGT. The CDR3 spans 15 residues. The ends lost 2 bases at V and 3 bases at J; junction bases unmatched: 5. CDR3 DNA: TGTGCCAGCAGTTACCTGCGACTAGCGGACTACGAGCAGTACTTC. It is translated as CASSYLRLADYEQYF.

The V call is TRBV5-6, the J call TRBJ2-7; 7 bases match TRBD2. Germline loops: CDR1 SGHDT, CDR2 YYEEEE. The CDR3 is 13 residues long. J was trimmed by 12 bases and V by 4 bases; bases with no gene match: 13. CDR3 bases: TGTGCCAGCAGCCCCCGGGGGGACCCCGGGGCGTACTTC. Its protein product is CASSPRGDPGAYF.

Of note for this clone: The junction does not match germline at one end; this may be a read error. The rearrangement uses TRBV7-7 and TRBJ2-7; 10 nucleotides align to TRBD1. This CDR3 spans 19 amino acids. Germline loops: CDR1 SSHAT, CDR2 FNYEAQ (reference sequence). This CDR3 is CASSLATQTGTGESVGQYF. Written as DNA, the CDR3 is TGTGCTAGCAGCTTAGCAACGCAAACCGGGACAGGGGAGAGCGTCGGGCAGTACTTC.

The chain links TRBV11-2 to TRBJ1-4; 8 bases line up with TRBD1. The trim removed 2 bases at V and 8 bases at J, leaving 7 bases unmatched. The germline gives CDR1 SGHAT, CDR2 FQNNGV. This CDR3 has 15 amino acids. The CDR3 region is CASSLPGQGGEKLFF. The CDR3, as DNA: TGTGCCAGCAGCTTACCCGGACAGGGCGGGGAAAAACTGTTTTTT.

The CDR3 region has the DNA TGTGCCAGCAGCTTAGGGGGGGTACTAGCGGGAGCGACAGATACGCAGTATTTT. Its translation is CASSLGGVLAGATDTQYF. The chain carries TRBV7-2 and TRBJ2-3; TRBD2 agrees at 11 bases. Looked up from germline, CDR1 is SGHTA and CDR2 is FQGNSA. J gave up 3 bases and V 1 base, and 9 bases lay outside the gene matches. This CDR3 contains 18 residues.

The chain has TRBV29-1 and TRBJ1-2; possible D gene TRBD1, 5 bases. The ends were cut back, 2 bases at V and 4 bases at J, with 8 bases in the middle. Germline V CDR1 and CDR2: SQVTM, ANQGSEA. This CDR3 has 12 amino acids. Here the CDR3 DNA reads TGCAGCGTTGAAAGGACACTCTATGGCTACACCTTC. Its protein product is CSVERTLYGYTF.

A single count supports this clone. In DNA, the CDR3 is TGCAGCGCCTCCTCCGCAGGGGGCACAGATACGCAGTATTTT. This encodes CSASSAGGTDTQYF. The chain employs TRBV29-1 and TRBJ2-3, with D maybe TRBD1 (6 bases). V was trimmed by 7 bases and J by 1 base, leaving 15 bases between them. This CDR3 region has 14 residues. Germline loops: CDR1 SQVTM, CDR2 ANQGSEA.